This section outlines one T cell receptor (beta chain) sequence together with its context. What it binds is unknown. Transcripts of RNA were the source for amplifying TCR beta CDR3 regions. In the first round, RT-PCR was carried out with HTBI primers, and a multiplex PCR formed the second round. TCRdb analysed the multiplex PCR reads with MiXCR anew, one entry per CDR3 protein. The repertoire holds 500,000 to 600,000 distinct CDR3 sequences, with 35% to 40% as singletons. These data originate in a study of Graves' ophthalmopathy and Graves' hyperthyroidism. General observations from the study: Sensitivity reached around 67% and specificity under 85% when the model predicted ophthalmopathy progression.

Exclusion covered patients with other autoimmune diseases or uncontrolled infections (as well as pregnancy or lactation). The sequence was obtained from an adult man with Graves' hyperthyroidism. Material for sequencing was peripheral blood or thyroid tissue (not recorded which).

The CDR3 loop reads CARASGGITEAFF. The CDR3 DNA sequence: TGTGCTAGGGCGTCAGGCGGCATCACTGAAGCTTTCTTT. The chain links TRBV25-1 to TRBJ1-1; D unresolved. CDR3 length equals 13 residues. Germline CDR1 is MGHDK and CDR2 is SYGVNS.